The 13 T cell receptor beta chains listed next were all sequenced from one sample in a study of T cell repertoires in cytomegalovirus infection. TCRdb re-analysed the reads in MiXCR, keeping a single row per CDR3 protein. The sample includes about 830,000 distinct CDR3 sequences, approximately 32% of them seen just once. No antigen has been identified for these receptors. Sample: cultured CD8+ T cells from PBMCs, taken from culture after CMV antigen stimulation. The receptors were sampled from a human donor in good health (CMV status not recorded). Some clones in this sample may be carry-over from other donors' samples.

This clonotype was seen a few times. The V gene is TRBV7-6, the J gene TRBJ1-4; tentatively, D is TRBD1 (5 bases). V lost 0 bases, J lost 6 bases, and 11 bases lay in between. The CDR3 totals 15 residues. Germline V gives CDR1 SGHVS, CDR2 FNYEAQ. The chain's CDR3 is CASSLAAGSDEKLFF. As DNA, the CDR3 is TGTGCCAGCAGCTTAGCCGCAGGGTCGGATGAAAAACTGTTTTTT.

This chain uses TRBV27 with TRBJ2-7, with D maybe TRBD1 (6 bases). The CDR3 has 16 residues. Trimming removed 5 bases at V and 0 bases at J, with 17 bases between. The germline CDR1 and CDR2 sequences are MNHEY and SMNVEV (reference sequence). CDR3 sequence (DNA): TGTGCCAGCAGTCCTTTATGGGCAGGGGCCTCCTACGAGCAGTACGTC. It is translated as CASSPLWAGASYEQYV.

This clonotype was observed at least ten times. The rearrangement joins TRBV4-1 to TRBJ2-1; 8 bases are a match to TRBD2. The V and J ends lost 4 bases and 4 bases, in that order; junction bases with no gene match: 6. The CDR3 has 15 residues. Germline V gene lookup returns CDR1 MGHRA and CDR2 YSYEKL. CDR3: CASSPGAGGYNEQFF. Here the CDR3 DNA reads TGCGCCAGCAGCCCAGGGGCGGGGGGTTACAATGAGCAGTTCTTC.

As for this clonotype: A much larger clone is a single base away; this may be a read error. The chain joins TRBV7-8 to TRBJ2-6; 10 bases fit TRBD1. Looked up from germline, CDR1 is SGHVS and CDR2 is FQNEAQ. The CDR3 runs 21 residues. As DNA, the CDR3 is TGTGTCAGCAGCTTAGCGCATATCCTGGGACAGGGGACCTCTGGGGCCAACGTCCTGACTTTC. This sequence encodes CVSSLAHILGQGTSGANVLTF.

This clonotype came up a few times. This chain connects TRBV6-2 or TRBV6-3 to TRBJ1-2; D remains unclear. V lost 7 bases, J lost 5 bases, and 14 bases lay in between. The CDR3 has 13 amino acids. The germline V gene has CDR1 MNHEY and CDR2 SVGEGT. The CDR3 reads CASTRSEFYGYTF. CDR3 sequence (DNA): TGTGCCAGCACCCGATCGGAGTTTTATGGCTACACCTTC.

For this clonotype: Germline and junction disagree at one end, which may indicate a read error. The chain uses TRBV5-3 and TRBJ2-5; 8 bases line up with TRBD2. TRBV5-3 is sorted into the ORF group, with uncertain function. This CDR3 region has 16 residues. The CDR3 coding sequence is TGTGCCAGCAGCTTGGTCGGGGGGGGCACTCAAGAGACCCAGTACTTC. Translating it yields CASSLVGGGTQETQYF.

In this sample, this clonotype turned up many times. The J gene is TRBJ1-2, the V gene TRBV7-9; tentative D call: TRBD1 (6 bases). The CDR3 has 16 residues. V lost 3 bases and J 4 bases, leaving 18 bases between the germline ends. The V gene's germline CDR1 is SEHNR and CDR2 FQNEAQ (reference sequence). Written as DNA, the CDR3 is TGTGCCAGCAGCTTGGGTCCTTCAGGGGACATCTATGGCTACACCTTC. Protein sequence: CASSLGPSGDIYGYTF.

This chain uses TRBV6-5 with TRBJ2-1, with 12 positions matching TRBD2. The junction had 11 bases not matched to a gene; V was cut back by 8 bases and J by 6 bases. This CDR3 is 16 amino acids long. Germline V gene data show CDR1 as MNHEY and CDR2 as SVGAGI. CDR3 in DNA: TGTGCCAGCGGAAAGACTAGCGGGGGATACTTCAATGAGCAGTTCTTC. It specifies CASGKTSGGYFNEQFF.

This clonotype was detected ten times or more. Sequence at one end of the junction differs from germline and may be a read error. V is TRBV5-1 and J is TRBJ2-5; D is unclear. This CDR3 is built from 11 residues. Germline-derived CDR1 and CDR2 are SGHRS and YFSETQ. CDR3 sequence reads: CASSLAETQYF. The CDR3 DNA reads TGTGCCAGCAGCTTAGCAGAGACCCAGTACTTC.

The table lists this clonotype with a count of one. The genes are TRBV27 and TRBJ2-2; D is undetermined. The CDR3 has 13 amino acids. The V gene's germline CDR1 is MNHEY and CDR2 SMNVEV (reference sequence). V was shortened by 6 bases and J by 5 bases, with 10 bases between the two germline ends. The DNA for the CDR3 is TGTGCCAGCAGCCACAAGGCGACCGGGGAGCTGTTTTTT. Translated: CASSHKATGELFF.

There are a few counts of this clonotype. This sequence joins TRBV19 and TRBJ2-1, with a possible D match to TRBD1 (6 bases). Trimming removed 3 bases at V and 7 bases at J, with 10 bases between. The CDR3 sequence is 13 residues long. Per germline, CDR1 LNHDA and CDR2 SQIVND (reference sequence). CDR3 sequence (DNA): TGTGCCAGTAGTATGGCCACAGGGAATGAGCAGTTCTTC. Its protein product is CASSMATGNEQFF. Full variable domain (rest looked up from reference TRBV19 and TRBJ2-1): DGGITQSPKYLFRKEGQNVTLSCEQNLNHDAMYWYRQDPGQGLRLIYYSQIVNDFQKGDIAEGYSVSREKKESFPLTVTSAQKNPTAFYLCASSMATGNEQFFGPGTRLTVL.

The chain carries TRBV3-1 and TRBJ1-2, with TRBD1 as a possible D gene (5 bases). V was clipped by 2 bases and J by 6 bases, with 19 bases between them. The length of the CDR3 is 16 residues. In germline, CDR1 is LGHDT, CDR2 YNNKEL (reference sequence). The CDR3 spells CASSQYGTSGADGYTF. CDR3 nucleotides: TGTGCCAGCAGCCAATATGGTACCAGTGGGGCTGATGGCTACACCTTC.

This clonotype was observed a handful of times. This chain connects TRBV10-3 to TRBJ2-1; tentative D call: TRBD2 (5 bases). Deletions cut 2 bases from V and 7 bases from J, with 18 bases between. Looked up from germline, CDR1 is ENHRY and CDR2 is SYGVKD. The length of the CDR3 is 16 residues. The CDR3 coding sequence is TGTGCCATCAGTGAGGGACGGGATTCCCCTAGAAATGAGCAGTTCTTC. Amino acid sequence: CAISEGRDSPRNEQFF.